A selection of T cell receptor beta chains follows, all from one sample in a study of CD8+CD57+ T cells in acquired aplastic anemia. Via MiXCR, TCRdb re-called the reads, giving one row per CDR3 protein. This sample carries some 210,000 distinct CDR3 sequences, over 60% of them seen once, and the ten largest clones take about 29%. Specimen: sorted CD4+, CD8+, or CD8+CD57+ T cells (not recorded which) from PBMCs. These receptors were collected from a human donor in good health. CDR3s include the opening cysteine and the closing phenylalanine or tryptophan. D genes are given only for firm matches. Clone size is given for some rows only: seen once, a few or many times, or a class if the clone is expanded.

CASSLEGHSSPLHF	TGTGCCAGCAGCTTAGAGGGACATTCCTCACCCCTCCACTTT	TRBJ1-6	once	TRBV7-9	.
CASSLGGMGKDEQYF	TGTGCCAGCAGCTTAGGGGGAATGGGGAAAGACGAGCAGTACTTC	TRBJ2-7	.	TRBV7-2	.
CASSDGDTGELFF	TGTGCCAGCAGTGACGGCGACACCGGGGAGCTGTTTTTT	TRBJ2-2	few	TRBV6-4	.
CSARVPNEETQYF	TGCAGTGCTAGAGTACCAAACGAGGAGACCCAGTACTTC	TRBJ2-5	few	TRBV20-1	.
CAWSGDSYNSPLHF	TGTGCCTGGAGTGGGGACAGTTATAATTCACCCCTCCACTTT	TRBJ1-6	many	TRBV30	TRBD1
CASRTGGGDGYTF	TGTGCCAGCAGGACAGGGGGTGGCGATGGCTACACCTTC	TRBJ1-2	.	TRBV6-6	TRBD1
CASSVGGGAFYEQFF	TGTGCCAGCAGCGTAGGTGGGGGGGCTTTCTATGAGCAGTTCTTC	TRBJ2-1	.	TRBV9	.
CASSYTGTGNYEQYF	TGTGCCAGCAGTTATACCGGGACAGGAAACTACGAGCAGTACTTC	TRBJ2-7	many	TRBV7-9	TRBD1
CATSDLLTGLYGYTF	TGTGCCACCAGTGATTTGTTGACAGGTCTATATGGCTACACCTTC	TRBJ1-2	.	TRBV24-1	.
CAIRGQGQETQYF	TGTGCCATCAGAGGACAGGGACAAGAGACCCAGTACTTC	TRBJ2-5	.	TRBV10-3	TRBD1
CASSHLAGSETQYF	TGCGCCAGCAGCCACCTAGCGGGGTCTGAGACCCAGTACTTC	TRBJ2-5	many	TRBV4-1	TRBD2
CASRMTTGTAHTTYTF	TGTGCCAGCCGAATGACAACCGGGACAGCCCATACTACATACACCTTC	TRBJ1-2	many	TRBV6-5	TRBD1
CSVATPHYEQYF	TGCAGCGTGGCAACACCGCACTACGAGCAGTACTTC	TRBJ2-7	.	TRBV29-1	.
CSARPANYGYTF	TGCAGTGCCAGGCCAGCTAACTATGGCTACACCTTC	TRBJ1-2	few	TRBV20-1	.
CASSKGRPSERYF	TGTGCCAGCAGTAAGGGACGTCCGTCCGAGCGGTACTTC	TRBJ2-7	once	TRBV12-3/TRBV12-4	.
CASSQKTSGVQGTQYF	TGTGCCAGCAGCCAAAAGACTAGCGGAGTCCAAGGGACCCAGTACTTC	TRBJ2-5	.	TRBV4-2	TRBD2
CASSLTGGTNYGYTF	TGTGCCAGCAGCTTGACAGGGGGGACTAACTATGGCTACACCTTC	TRBJ1-2	.	TRBV5-5	TRBD1
CSARRGNSYNEQFF	TGCAGTGCTCGGAGGGGAAATTCCTACAATGAGCAGTTCTTC	TRBJ2-1	.	TRBV20-1	.
CATRTGGGYTF	TGTGCCACTCGGACAGGCGGGGGCTACACCTTC	TRBJ1-2	.	TRBV19	TRBD1
CATSDLDIPYGYTF	TGTGCCACCAGTGATCTCGACATCCCCTATGGCTACACCTTC	TRBJ1-2	.	TRBV24-1	.
CASSYFSQNYGYTF	TGTGCCAGCAGTTACTTTAGCCAGAATTATGGCTACACCTTC	TRBJ1-2	many	TRBV6-5	.
CASSTSGDEQYF	TGCGCCAGCAGTACTAGCGGGGACGAGCAGTACTTC	TRBJ2-7	.	TRBV10-2	TRBD2
CAYSSYNEQFF	TGCGCCTACAGCTCCTACAATGAGCAGTTCTTC	TRBJ2-1	once	TRBV5-5	.
CASRMGSEAFF	TGTGCCAGCCGTATGGGGTCTGAAGCTTTCTTT	TRBJ1-1	.	TRBV2	.
CASSEGDNQPQHF	TGTGCCAGCAGTGAAGGGGACAATCAGCCCCAGCATTTT	TRBJ1-5	.	TRBV25-1	.
CASSMTAGYEQYF	TGTGCCAGTAGTATGACGGCGGGCTACGAGCAGTACTTC	TRBJ2-7	.	TRBV19	.
CSAKRPGASEQYF	TGCAGTGCTAAGCGTCCGGGAGCTAGCGAGCAGTACTTC	TRBJ2-7	.	TRBV20-1	.
CASSTDPDEQFF	TGTGCCAGCAGCACAGATCCGGATGAGCAGTTCTTC	TRBJ2-1	many	TRBV7-2	.
CAISERQTGNTIYF	TGTGCCATCAGTGAGCGTCAGACGGGAAACACCATATATTTT	TRBJ1-3	many	TRBV10-3	.
CATSRDRGGGRGYTF	TGTGCCACCAGCAGAGATCGGGGAGGGGGTAGGGGCTACACCTTC	TRBJ1-2	few	TRBV15	.
CASSVGGDYGYTF	TGTGCCAGCAGCGTAGGAGGAGACTATGGCTACACCTTC	TRBJ1-2	.	TRBV9	.
CSASLGQETQYF	TGCAGTGCTAGTCTGGGGCAAGAGACCCAGTACTTC	TRBJ2-5	.	TRBV20-1	.
CATTPGQGDEQYF	TGTGCCACAACCCCGGGACAGGGAGACGAGCAGTACTTC	TRBJ2-7	many	TRBV19	TRBD1
CASSSHRDSSYEQYF	TGTGCCAGCAGCTCCCACCGGGACTCTTCCTACGAGCAGTACTTC	TRBJ2-7	few	TRBV7-2	.
CASSTRQGGLNEQFF	TGTGCCAGTAGTACCCGACAAGGGGGCCTAAATGAGCAGTTCTTC	TRBJ2-1	.	TRBV19	TRBD1
CASSEWADGDWNTEAFF	TGTGCCAGCAGCGAATGGGCCGACGGGGATTGGAACACTGAAGCTTTCTTT	TRBJ1-1	few	TRBV3-1	.
CASKGVTEAFF	TGTGCCAGCAAGGGGGTCACTGAAGCTTTCTTT	TRBJ1-1	.	TRBV25-1	.
CASRGTAPNTEAFF	TGTGCCAGCAGAGGGACAGCCCCGAACACTGAAGCTTTCTTT	TRBJ1-1	.	TRBV12-3/TRBV12-4	TRBD1
CASSYEWRDTTIYF	TGTGCCAGCAGTTACGAGTGGCGGGACACCACCATATATTTT	TRBJ1-3	few	TRBV6-5	.
CASSLDSAHPYYEQYF	TGTGCCAGCAGCTTAGACTCCGCACACCCCTACTACGAGCAGTACTTC	TRBJ2-7	.	TRBV7-2	.
CASSVALAGDTEAFF	TGTGCCAGCAGCGTAGCACTAGCGGGGGACACTGAAGCTTTCTTT	TRBJ1-1	.	TRBV9	.
CSAFMTGSNEKLFF	TGCAGTGCATTCATGACAGGGTCTAATGAAAAACTGTTTTTT	TRBJ1-4	.	TRBV20-1	TRBD1
CASSSQLTDTQYF	TGTGCCAGCAGCTCCCAGCTCACAGATACGCAGTATTTT	TRBJ2-3	.	TRBV7-6	.
CASSPRGAGIYEQYF	TGTGCCAGCAGCCCCCGGGGAGCGGGGATTTACGAGCAGTACTTC	TRBJ2-7	many	TRBV7-9	TRBD2
CASSEYLQGDYEQYF	TGTGCCAGCAGTGAATATCTGCAGGGCGACTACGAGCAGTACTTC	TRBJ2-7	.	TRBV25-1	.
CASSIEGDTEAFF	TGTGCCAGTAGTATAGAGGGGGACACTGAAGCTTTCTTT	TRBJ1-1	.	TRBV7-8	.
CASSANQISGDTQYF	TGTGCCAGCAGCGCAAACCAAATAAGCGGAGATACGCAGTATTTT	TRBJ2-3	.	TRBV2	.
CASSGDRLLQETQYF	TGTGCCAGCAGTGGGGACAGATTACTACAAGAGACCCAGTACTTC	TRBJ2-5	.	TRBV27	TRBD1